Shown below are 19 T cell receptor beta chains from a single sample sequenced in a study of T cell changes during pregnancy in multiple sclerosis. TCRdb keeps only in-frame clones here, not all; method: immunoSEQ multiplex PCR. The data contain some 100,000 clones, about 94% of them singletons. This specimen was peripheral blood, taken before pregnancy. All receptors come from a female donor with multiple sclerosis, enrolled in a pregnancy study.

This CDR3 reads CASSERRPGDEQYF. The DNA of the CDR3 is TGTGCCAGCAGTGAACGGCGGCCAGGGGACGAGCAGTACTTC. This chain uses TRBV25-1 with TRBJ2-7, with a possible D match to TRBD1 (6 bases). This CDR3 has 14 residues. Germline V gene data show CDR1 as MGHDK and CDR2 as SYGVNS. V dropped 2 bases and J dropped 5 bases, with 13 bases sitting between them.

V is TRBV4-1 and J is TRBJ2-3, with 9 bases matching TRBD1. The CDR3 is 16 residues long. Trimming cost V 3 bases and J 1 base; bases outside gene matches: 5. Germline V gene lookup returns CDR1 MGHRA and CDR2 YSYEKL. CDR3 bases: TGCGCCAGCAGCCAGATGACAGGGGGGGGCACAGATACGCAGTATTTT. It encodes CASSQMTGGGTDTQYF.

The chain recombines TRBV10-3 with TRBJ2-1; possibly TRBD2 for D (6 bases). Trimming removed 2 bases from V and 7 bases from J, with 15 bases in between. Germline V gene data show CDR1 as ENHRY and CDR2 as SYGVKD. CDR3 length: 15 amino acids. The CDR3 region is CAISEGRELGNEQFF. CDR3 nucleotides: TGTGCCATCAGTGAGGGTCGGGAGCTCGGGAATGAGCAGTTCTTC.

This rearrangement joins TRBV7-2 to TRBJ2-3; D may be TRBD2 (6 bases). V was pared by 2 bases and J by 1 base, with 10 bases between. CDR1 and CDR2 (germline): SGHTA, FQGNSA. The CDR3 loop spans 15 amino acids. The CDR3 region has the DNA TGTGCCAGCAGCTTACACGGGAGTCGCACAGATACGCAGTATTTT. Translating gives CASSLHGSRTDTQYF.

The genes are TRBV2 and TRBJ1-4; TRBD1 is a possible D gene (5 bases). With 7 bases removed from V and 5 bases from J, the gap between germline ends came to 20 bases. Germline CDR1 SNHLY, CDR2 FYNNEI. The CDR3 runs 16 residues. CDR3 DNA sequence: TGTGCCAGCATGTGGCAGGGAGCGGGTTGGAATGAAAAACTGTTTTTT. Translated, it gives CASMWQGAGWNEKLFF.

This sequence joins TRBV2 and TRBJ2-7; D is possibly TRBD2 (7 bases). From germline, CDR1 is SNHLY and CDR2 FYNNEI. V was clipped by 6 bases and J by 0 bases, with 18 bases between them. The CDR3 covers 16 residues. In DNA form, the CDR3 reads TGTGCCAGCAGCGCCATTGGGCGGGGGCCCTCCTACGAGCAGTACTTC. Protein: CASSAIGRGPSYEQYF.

The chain has TRBV27 and TRBJ2-7, with a tentative D call TRBD1 (6 bases). Looked up from germline, CDR1 is MNHEY and CDR2 is SMNVEV (reference sequence). CDR3 size: 15 residues. Trimming removed 4 bases at V and 5 bases at J, with 18 bases between. The CDR3 spells CASSSNRVPVHEQYF. The DNA of the CDR3 is TGTGCCAGCAGTTCTAACAGGGTCCCCGTCCACGAGCAGTACTTC.

The gene calls are TRBV29-1 and TRBJ2-1; 11 bases align to TRBD2. The length of the CDR3 is 15 residues. The junction had 2 bases not matched to a gene; V was cut back by 3 bases and J by 1 base. Germline CDR1 is SQVTM and CDR2 is ANQGSEA. The CDR3 DNA is TGCAGCGTTGATGGGACTAGCGGATCCTACAATGAGCAGTTCTTC. It specifies CSVDGTSGSYNEQFF.

The rearrangement joins TRBV9 to TRBJ2-7; D may be TRBD2 (7 bases). Germline V lookup: CDR1 SGDLS, CDR2 YYNGEE. Trimming took 0 bases from V and 3 from J, leaving 22 bases between them. The length of the CDR3 is 18 residues. The DNA of the CDR3 is TGTGCCAGCAGCGTAGACCCCACTCCAGGGGAGCGGGACTACGAGCAGTACTTC. This codes for CASSVDPTPGERDYEQYF.

The V and J genes are TRBV4-1 and TRBJ2-7; 8 nucleotides match TRBD1. V gave up 1 base and J gave up 3 bases; unmatched junction bases: 5. Germline assignment: CDR1 MGHRA and CDR2 YSYEKL. The CDR3 consists of 15 residues. In nucleotides, the CDR3 is TGCGCCAGCAGCCAAGCGACAGGGGCTTACTACGAGCAGTACTTC. Translating gives CASSQATGAYYEQYF.

The chain employs TRBV15 and TRBJ2-7, with 7 bases matching TRBD2. In germline, CDR1 is LNHNV, CDR2 YYDKDF (reference sequence). The CDR3 is 16 amino acids. V lost 1 base, J lost 7 bases, and 13 bases stayed unmatched. Here the CDR3 reads CATSRVALGRGEEQYF. Here the CDR3 DNA reads TGTGCCACCAGCAGAGTGGCACTAGGGAGGGGAGAAGAGCAGTACTTC.

This rearrangement joins TRBV6-1 to TRBJ2-5; 7 nucleotides line up with TRBD2. The trim removed 2 bases at V and 5 bases at J, leaving 14 bases unmatched. The CDR3 contains 17 residues. Germline lookup yields CDR1 MNHNS and CDR2 SASEGT. DNA of the CDR3: TGTGCCAGCAGTGAATCTGTGGGAGGGTGGATGGAGGAGACCCAGTACTTC. It specifies CASSESVGGWMEETQYF.

The J gene is TRBJ1-5, the V gene TRBV27; TRBD1 might be the D (6 bases). Trimming left V 3 bases short and J 2 bases short, with 17 bases between. Germline V gene sequence: CDR1 MNHEY, CDR2 SMNVEV (reference sequence). There are 17 residues in the CDR3. CDR3 region: CASSFRGTGSGNQPQHF. The CDR3 nucleotides read TGTGCCAGCAGTTTTCGGGGTACAGGGTCCGGCAATCAGCCCCAGCATTTT.

The chain combines TRBV9 with TRBJ2-2; D may be TRBD2 (5 bases). This CDR3 has 14 amino acids. Germline loops: CDR1 SGDLS, CDR2 YYNGEE. V gave up 0 bases and J gave up 6 bases, with 9 bases separating them. The DNA for the CDR3 is TGTGCCAGCAGCGTAGAAGGGAGCCCCGGGGAGCTGTTTTTT. It encodes CASSVEGSPGELFF.

The genes are TRBV4-3 and TRBJ2-7; D is ambiguous. CDR3 length: 14 amino acids. In germline, CDR1 is LGHNA, CDR2 YSLEER. Trimming left V 3 bases short and J 0 bases short, with 9 bases between. The CDR3, as DNA: TGCGCCAGCAGCCAGACGCCTAGCTCCTACGAGCAGTACTTC. This sequence encodes CASSQTPSSYEQYF.

This sequence joins TRBV18 and TRBJ2-3; TRBD2 might be the D (5 bases). Germline assignment: CDR1 KGHSH and CDR2 LQKENI. The ends were cut back, 0 bases at V and 2 bases at J, with 12 bases in the middle. This CDR3 has 16 residues. This chain's CDR3 is CASSPPGSPSTDTQYF. The CDR3 DNA is TGTGCCAGCTCACCACCGGGGAGTCCTTCCACAGATACGCAGTATTTT. The whole variable domain, filled in from reference TRBV18 and TRBJ2-3, reads NAGVMQNPRHLVRRRGQEARLRCSPMKGHSHVYWYRQLPEEGLKFMVYLQKENIIDESGMPKERFSAEFPKEGPSILRIQQVVRGDSAAYFCASSPPGSPSTDTQYFGPGTRLTVL.

The chain employs TRBV6-6 and TRBJ2-7; tentative D call: TRBD2 (5 bases). Germline CDR1 reads MNHNY; CDR2 reads SVGAGI (reference sequence). CDR3 size: 12 residues. Trimming took 3 bases from V and 5 from J, leaving 8 bases between them. The CDR3 spells CASSYAGDEQYF. The CDR3 coding sequence is TGTGCCAGCAGTTATGCCGGGGACGAGCAGTACTTC.

The V gene is TRBV9, the J gene TRBJ2-5; 10 positions agree with TRBD2. The CDR3 is 14 amino acids. V was pared by 0 bases and J by 5 bases, with 1 base of the junction left unmatched. The V gene's germline CDR1 is SGDLS and CDR2 YYNGEE. CDR3 sequence: CASSVVAGGETQYF. In nucleotides, the CDR3 is TGTGCCAGCAGCGTAGTAGCGGGAGGTGAGACCCAGTACTTC. The variable domain in full, with the rest retrieved from reference TRBV9 and TRBJ2-5, is DSGVTQTPKHLITATGQRVTLRCSPRSGDLSVYWYQQSLDQGLQFLIQYYNGEERAKGNILERFSAQQFPDLHSELNLSSLELGDSALYFCASSVVAGGETQYFGPGTRLLVL.

This clone was seen once. The chain is built from TRBV4-3 and TRBJ2-7; 13 bases are a match to TRBD2. The J segment lost 4 bases and the V segment lost 3 bases, leaving 3 bases of the junction unmatched. The germline V gene encodes CDR1 LGHNA and CDR2 YSLEER. There are 15 residues in the CDR3. As DNA, the CDR3 is TGCGCCAGCAGCCATGGGACTAGCGGGATGTACGAGCAGTACTTC. Protein: CASSHGTSGMYEQYF.